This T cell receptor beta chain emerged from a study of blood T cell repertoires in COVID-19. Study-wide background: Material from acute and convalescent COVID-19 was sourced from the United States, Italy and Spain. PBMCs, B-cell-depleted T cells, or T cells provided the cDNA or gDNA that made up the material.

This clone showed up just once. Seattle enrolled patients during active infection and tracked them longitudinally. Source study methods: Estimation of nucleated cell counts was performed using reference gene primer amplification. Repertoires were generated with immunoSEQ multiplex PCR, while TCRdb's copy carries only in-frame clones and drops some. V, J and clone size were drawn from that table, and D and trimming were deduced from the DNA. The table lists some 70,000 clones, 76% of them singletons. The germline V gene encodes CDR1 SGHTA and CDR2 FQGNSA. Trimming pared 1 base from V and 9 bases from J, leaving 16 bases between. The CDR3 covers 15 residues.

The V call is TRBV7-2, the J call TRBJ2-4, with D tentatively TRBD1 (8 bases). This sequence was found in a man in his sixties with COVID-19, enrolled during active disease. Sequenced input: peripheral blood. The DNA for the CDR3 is TGTGCCAGCAGCTTAGGGGGGGGGACAGGAGGCATTCAGTACTTC. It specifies CASSLGGGTGGIQYF. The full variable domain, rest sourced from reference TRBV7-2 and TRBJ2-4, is GAGVSQSPSNKVTEKGKDVELRCDPISGHTALYWYRQSLGQGLEFLIYFQGNSAPDKSGLPSDRFSAERTGGSVSTLTIQRTQQEDSAVYLCASSLGGGTGGIQYFGAGTRLSVL.